The 32 T cell receptor beta chains below were found in one sample sequenced in a study of T cell clonotyping in hematopoietic cell transplantation. Method: immunoSEQ multiplex PCR; TCRdb's copy keeps in-frame clones and lacks some. This table has about 27,000 clones, more than 70% appearing once. Sample time point: recipient sample about 28 days before transplant, after cytoreduction. Sequencing was performed on peripheral blood mononuclear cells, taken before stem cell transplant. These receptors all come from a man aged 50 to 60 with myelodysplastic syndrome. Some clones in this sample may be carry-over from other donors' samples.

The V and J genes are TRBV6-5 and TRBJ1-1; a weak D match, TRBD1 (6 bases). CDR1 MNHEY and CDR2 SVGAGI come from the germline V gene. The CDR3 extends over 13 amino acids. V lost 2 bases to trimming and J lost 8 bases, with 12 bases between them. CDR3 sequence reads: CASSYLQGGEAFF. Here the CDR3 DNA reads TGTGCCAGCAGTTACCTACAGGGAGGGGAAGCTTTCTTT.

This chain connects TRBV4-1 to TRBJ2-7; 12 nucleotides align to TRBD2. The CDR3 sequence is 15 residues long. Germline V lookup: CDR1 MGHRA, CDR2 YSYEKL. The J segment lost 5 bases and the V segment lost 4 bases, leaving 6 bases of the junction unmatched. This CDR3 reads CASSPRLAGANEQYF. DNA for the CDR3: TGCGCCAGCAGCCCCAGACTAGCGGGAGCTAACGAGCAGTACTTC.

The rearrangement uses TRBV28 and TRBJ1-1; no reliable D call. The CDR3 has 14 residues. V was trimmed by 6 bases and J by 0 bases, leaving 11 bases between them. CDR1 and CDR2 (germline): MDHEN, SYDVKM. The CDR3 DNA reads TGTGCCAGCAGCCGGAACCTACTGAACACTGAAGCTTTCTTT. Translation: CASSRNLLNTEAFF.

The V call is TRBV28, the J call TRBJ1-2, with 7 positions matching TRBD1. The CDR3 length is 12 residues. Germline V lookup: CDR1 MDHEN, CDR2 SYDVKM. The junction had 1 base not matched to a gene; V was cut back by 9 bases and J by 0 bases. The CDR3 region is CASQGANYGYTF. The DNA of the CDR3 is TGTGCCAGTCAGGGGGCTAACTATGGCTACACCTTC.

This clone was detected only once. This chain connects TRBV29-1 to TRBJ2-1; no clear D gene. Trimming pared 7 bases from V and 5 bases from J, leaving 12 bases between. This CDR3 has 12 amino acids. Germline assignment: CDR1 SQVTM and CDR2 ANQGSEA. This CDR3 is CSGRTTNNEQFF. The DNA for the CDR3 is TGCAGCGGCCGAACTACCAACAATGAGCAGTTCTTC.

The V gene is TRBV6-5, the J gene TRBJ2-1, with 9 bases lining up with TRBD2. Trimming cost V 7 bases and J 3 bases; bases outside gene matches: 7. CDR3 length equals 15 residues. The germline V gene has CDR1 MNHEY and CDR2 SVGAGI. This CDR3 reads CASNPTSGDYNEQFF. The CDR3 DNA follows: TGTGCCAGCAACCCGACTAGCGGAGACTACAATGAGCAGTTCTTC.

The CDR3: CAWNQREVDEQYF. CDR3 DNA sequence: TGTGCCTGGAATCAGCGGGAGGTCGACGAGCAGTACTTC. This chain connects TRBV30 to TRBJ2-7; 9 positions agree with TRBD2. The CDR3 runs 13 residues. Per germline, CDR1 GTSNPN and CDR2 SVGIG (reference sequence). V lost 4 bases and J lost 5; bases outside the gene matches: 6.

In DNA form, the CDR3 reads TGTGCCAGCAGCTTGGAGGGAGCCCAGGGAACGGGCTACACCTTC. Encoded protein: CASSLEGAQGTGYTF. The V and J genes are TRBV5-4 and TRBJ1-2, with a tentative D call TRBD1 (5 bases). CDR3 length: 15 amino acids. Deletions cut 0 bases from V and 8 bases from J, with 17 bases between. Germline V CDR1 and CDR2: SGHNT, YYREEE (reference sequence).

The V gene is TRBV27, the J gene TRBJ2-3; D call uncertain. The CDR3 is made up of 13 amino acids. Trimming pared 3 bases from V and 6 bases from J, leaving 10 bases between. Germline loops: CDR1 MNHEY, CDR2 SMNVEV (reference sequence). CDR3 in amino acids: CASSFDMRDTQYF. CDR3 nucleotide sequence: TGTGCCAGCAGTTTCGACATGAGGGATACGCAGTATTTT.

The chain employs TRBV11-2 and TRBJ2-7; TRBD1 agrees at 10 bases. J was trimmed by 1 base and V by 4 bases; bases with no gene match: 4. This CDR3 comprises 15 residues. The germline V gene encodes CDR1 SGHAT and CDR2 FQNNGV. The CDR3 region is CASSSGTGASYEQYF. The CDR3 DNA follows: TGTGCCAGCAGCTCCGGGACAGGGGCGTCCTACGAGCAGTACTTC. Variable domain in full (rest from reference TRBV11-2 and TRBJ2-7): EAGVAQSPRYKIIEKRQSVAFWCNPISGHATLYWYQQILGQGPKLLIQFQNNGVVDDSQLPKDRFSAERLKGVDSTLKIQPAKLEDSAVYLCASSSGTGASYEQYFGPGTRLTVT.

The chain employs TRBV20-1 and TRBJ1-3; no firm D call. Germline V CDR1 and CDR2: DFQATT, SNEGSKA (reference sequence). V lost 4 bases and J 3 bases, leaving 4 bases between the germline ends. The CDR3 sequence is 11 residues long. This CDR3 reads CSAKVGNTIYF. The CDR3 DNA follows: TGCAGTGCTAAGGTTGGAAACACCATATATTTT.

This clone has only a few counts. The chain has TRBV6-1 and TRBJ2-7; D gene ambiguous. Germline CDR1 MNHNS, CDR2 SASEGT. This CDR3 is built from 12 residues. Trimming cost V 5 bases and J 0 bases, with 5 bases left between them. The DNA for the CDR3 is TGTGCCAGCAGTACCGACTCCTACGAGCAGTACTTC. It is translated as CASSTDSYEQYF.

V gene TRBV2 combines with J gene TRBJ1-5; D unresolved. CDR1 SNHLY and CDR2 FYNNEI come from the germline V gene. V lost 0 bases to trimming and J lost 4 bases, with 7 bases between them. The CDR3 has 14 residues. The CDR3 here is CASSEALANQPQHF. The CDR3 DNA reads as TGTGCCAGCAGTGAAGCGCTTGCTAATCAGCCCCAGCATTTT. Looking up the rest from reference TRBV2 and TRBJ1-5 gives the full variable domain: EPEVTQTPSHQVTQMGQEVILRCVPISNHLYFYWYRQILGQKVEFLVSFYNNEISEKSEIFDDQFSVERPDGSNFTLKIRSTKLEDSAMYFCASSEALANQPQHFGDGTRLSIL.

The V call is TRBV5-1, the J call TRBJ2-1, with 9 nucleotides matching TRBD1. This CDR3 region has 11 residues. The germline CDR1 and CDR2 sequences are SGHRS and YFSETQ. Unmatched junction bases numbered 2, after V lost 4 bases and J lost 12 bases. The chain's CDR3 is CASSADRGQFF. CDR3 nucleotide sequence: TGCGCCAGCAGCGCGGACAGGGGGCAGTTCTTC.

A remark on this clone: This sample includes further DNA sequences coding for the same CDR3. The rearrangement uses TRBV29-1 and TRBJ1-2; TRBD1 agrees at 7 bases. Germline V gives CDR1 SQVTM, CDR2 ANQGSEA. The trim removed 6 bases at V and 4 bases at J, leaving 5 bases unmatched. The length of the CDR3 is 12 residues. CDR3 bases: TGCAGCGTAGGGGGCGGTGGCTATGGCTACACCTTC. Its translation is CSVGGGGYGYTF.

The chain uses TRBV6-5 and TRBJ2-1; TRBD2 agrees at 9 bases. The CDR3 is made up of 15 amino acids. Germline V lookup: CDR1 MNHEY, CDR2 SVGAGI. V dropped 6 bases and J dropped 3; count of bases not matched to a gene: 6. CDR3 in DNA: TGTGCCAGCAGGCGGGAGGGCCGGTACTACAATGAGCAGTTCTTC. Protein: CASRREGRYYNEQFF.

The chain joins TRBV5-1 to TRBJ2-7; a possible D gene is TRBD1 (6 bases). Germline V lookup: CDR1 SGHRS, CDR2 YFSETQ. The CDR3 spans 14 residues. V shed 3 bases and J shed 6 bases, with 16 bases lying between them. The CDR3 DNA follows: TGCGCCAGCAGCTCCGACGTGGTCAGGGGCGAGCAGTACTTC. Residues: CASSSDVVRGEQYF.

The V call is TRBV30, the J call TRBJ1-1; D not certain. Germline V lookup: CDR1 GTSNPN, CDR2 SVGIG (reference sequence). V was cut by 3 bases and J by 5 bases, with 16 bases left in between. This CDR3 is built from 14 residues. The CDR3 reads CAWSLGAEGTEAFF. In DNA, the CDR3 is TGTGCCTGGAGCCTGGGTGCGGAGGGAACTGAAGCTTTCTTT.

This clone was observed a few times. The chain links TRBV28 to TRBJ1-2; weak D call: TRBD1 (6 bases). The CDR3 covers 14 residues. Germline CDR1 is MDHEN and CDR2 is SYDVKM. The V gene lost 2 bases and the J gene lost 4 bases, with 11 bases spanning the gap. The CDR3 is CASSLPGVVYGYTF. The CDR3 DNA follows: TGTGCCAGCAGTTTACCAGGGGTCGTCTATGGCTACACCTTC.

The chain joins TRBV7-9 to TRBJ2-5; D unresolved. The CDR3 runs 13 residues. Germline lookup yields CDR1 SEHNR and CDR2 FQNEAQ (reference sequence). Trimming cost V 3 bases and J 3 bases, with 8 bases left between them. The CDR3 DNA reads TGTGCCAGCAGCTTGGTCAGCGAAGAGACCCAGTACTTC. This gives the protein CASSLVSEETQYF.

The chain's CDR3 is CASSLSPRGTDTQYF. CDR3 DNA: TGTGCCAGCAGTTTATCACCCCGTGGGACAGATACGCAGTATTTT. The chain carries TRBV28 and TRBJ2-3; no definite D call. The CDR3 length is 15 residues. Trimming removed 1 base at V and 3 bases at J, with 11 bases between. CDR1 and CDR2 (germline): MDHEN, SYDVKM.

The chain carries TRBV2 and TRBJ1-6; D gene unclear. V lost 4 bases and J 7 bases, leaving 5 bases between the germline ends. The CDR3 is 12 residues long. Germline lookup yields CDR1 SNHLY and CDR2 FYNNEI. CDR3 nucleotide sequence: TGTGCCAGCAGTGCGGCCAATTCACCCCTCCACTTT. It codes for CASSAANSPLHF.

The V and J genes are TRBV6-5 and TRBJ2-7, with no clear D. This CDR3 is built from 13 residues. Trimming left V 4 bases short and J 2 bases short, with 9 bases between. The germline CDR1 and CDR2 sequences are MNHEY and SVGAGI. The CDR3 nucleotides are TGTGCCAGCAGTTCCGCGGCCCCCTACGAGCAGTACTTC. Translation gives CASSSAAPYEQYF.

This chain connects TRBV4-1 to TRBJ1-2; tentatively, D is TRBD1 (5 bases). Per germline, CDR1 MGHRA and CDR2 YSYEKL. Trimming stripped 4 bases from V and 0 bases from J, with 12 bases between. The CDR3 sequence is 15 residues long. This chain's CDR3 is CASSPSGGSNYGYTF. The CDR3 coding sequence is TGCGCCAGCAGCCCCAGTGGGGGGTCTAACTATGGCTACACCTTC.

This clone was counted only a few times. V is TRBV30 and J is TRBJ2-5; D is ambiguous. This CDR3 comprises 13 residues. Germline V CDR1 and CDR2: GTSNPN, SVGIG (reference sequence). The ends were cut back, 2 bases at V and 4 bases at J, with 11 bases in the middle. The CDR3 nucleotides are TGTGCCTGGAGTTCCAGGTCCCTAGAGACCCAGTACTTC. It codes for CAWSSRSLETQYF.

This clone was counted only a few times. The rearrangement uses TRBV28 and TRBJ1-5; possible D gene TRBD1, 6 bases. The V gene lost 8 bases and the J gene lost 7 bases, with 9 bases spanning the gap. Germline loops: CDR1 MDHEN, CDR2 SYDVKM. The CDR3 runs to 11 residues. The CDR3 loop reads CASSGGQPQHF. The CDR3 nucleotides read TGTGCCAGCTCCGGGGGCCAGCCCCAGCATTTT.

The V and J genes are TRBV19 and TRBJ1-6; D gene ambiguous. Between the trimmed V and J ends, which lost 3 bases and 7 bases, there was a span of 4 bases. The CDR3 contains 12 residues. Germline V gene data show CDR1 as LNHDA and CDR2 as SQIVND (reference sequence). The CDR3 coding sequence is TGTGCCAGTAGTATCGGAAATTCACCCCTCCACTTT. Translating it yields CASSIGNSPLHF.

This clone appeared a single time. The chain joins TRBV6-6 to TRBJ1-2; 9 bases line up with TRBD1. There are 15 residues in the CDR3. Germline CDR1 MNHNY, CDR2 SVGAGI (reference sequence). Germline trimming cut 5 bases from V and 5 bases from J; bases unmatched to any gene: 9. CDR3 in DNA: TGTGCCAGCAGTACCCGGGACAGGGAGGGGTATGGCTACACCTTC. Residues: CASSTRDREGYGYTF.

This clone has more than one count but fewer than ten. The chain links TRBV25-1 to TRBJ2-4; D perhaps matches TRBD2 (5 bases). This CDR3 spans 11 amino acids. From germline, CDR1 is MGHDK and CDR2 SYGVNS. Trimming took off 6 bases at V and 7 bases at J, with 7 bases between the two ends. CDR3 DNA sequence: TGTGCCAGCAGCGGGGTCAACATTCAGTACTTC. It codes for CASSGVNIQYF.

The V call is TRBV25-1, the J call TRBJ1-1; no definite D call. Germline V gene sequence: CDR1 MGHDK, CDR2 SYGVNS. The CDR3 is made up of 14 amino acids. Trimming took 4 bases from V and 0 from J, leaving 9 bases between them. The CDR3 region is CASSARAMNTEAFF. The CDR3 DNA reads TGTGCCAGCAGTGCTAGAGCAATGAACACTGAAGCTTTCTTT. Full variable domain (missing parts from reference TRBV25-1 and TRBJ1-1): EADIYQTPRYLVIGTGKKITLECSQTMGHDKMYWYQQDPGMELHLIHYSYGVNSTEKGDLSSESTVSRIRTEHFPLTLESARPSHTSQYLCASSARAMNTEAFFGQGTRLTVV.

This clone was picked up a small number of times. V usage is TRBV30 and J usage is TRBJ1-2, with TRBD1 as a possible D gene (6 bases). Trimming stripped 3 bases from V and 3 bases from J, with 8 bases between. The CDR3 is made up of 12 amino acids. Germline assignment: CDR1 GTSNPN and CDR2 SVGIG (reference sequence). The CDR3 coding sequence is TGTGCCTGGAGACAGGGACACTATGGCTACACCTTC. Its protein is CAWRQGHYGYTF.

The chain links TRBV7-2 to TRBJ1-2; D is possibly TRBD1 (6 bases). Per germline, CDR1 SGHTA and CDR2 FQGNSA. The CDR3 extends over 15 amino acids. V was pared by 5 bases and J by 6 bases, with 19 bases between. This CDR3 reads CASSPPGGLGDGYTF. In nucleotides, the CDR3 is TGTGCCAGCAGCCCACCGGGGGGGCTGGGGGATGGCTACACCTTC.